These 13 T cell receptor beta chains were sequenced from one sample in a study of T cell responses to AZD1222 COVID-19 vaccine. The assay was immunoSEQ multiplex PCR, and TCRdb's table has in-frame clones only and misses some. The table lists roughly 100,000 clones, approximately 88% of them singletons. Sequencing used peripheral blood, obtained on day 0 of AZD1222 vaccination. The receptors come from an adult in good health.

The chain couples TRBV3-1 (or the pseudogene TRBV3-2) to TRBJ1-3, with D perhaps matching TRBD1 (5 bases). This CDR3 has 15 residues. Germline CDR1 LGHDT, CDR2 YNNKEL (reference sequence). Trimming pared 3 bases from V and 4 bases from J, leaving 13 bases between. The CDR3 here is CASSHTGGTGNTIYF. CDR3 nucleotide sequence: TGTGCCAGCAGCCACACGGGCGGGACCGGAAACACCATATATTTT.

The V and J genes are TRBV7-9 and TRBJ2-4, with 9 bases that match TRBD1. The CDR3 covers 17 residues. V dropped 5 bases and J dropped 0; count of bases not matched to a gene: 8. Per the germline V gene, CDR1 is SEHNR and CDR2 is FQNEAQ (reference sequence). DNA for the CDR3: TGTGCCAGCAGCCCCGGGGGACAGGGAGAAGCCAAAAACATTCAGTACTTC. Protein: CASSPGGQGEAKNIQYF.

DNA of the CDR3: TGCGCCAGCAGCCACGCGAACCAGGGACAGAACTATGGCTACACCTTC. This translates into CASSHANQGQNYGYTF. The chain carries TRBV4-3 and TRBJ1-2; TRBD1 matches at 7 bases. The CDR3 runs to 16 residues. With 3 bases clipped from V and 2 bases from J, the junction kept 9 bases outside the gene matches. Germline CDR1 and CDR2: LGHNA and YSLEER.

This rearrangement joins TRBV4-3 to TRBJ1-2; no clear D gene. This CDR3 is built from 15 residues. In germline, CDR1 is LGHNA, CDR2 YSLEER. The V and J ends lost 0 bases and 2 bases respectively, with 10 bases between them. The DNA for the CDR3 is TGCGCCAGCAGCCAAGATTGGGGTATGAACTATGGCTACACCTTC. Translating it yields CASSQDWGMNYGYTF.

The chain has TRBV4-3 and TRBJ1-6, with no clear D. Trimming left V 4 bases short and J 8 bases short, with 15 bases between. The CDR3 is made up of 15 amino acids. Looked up from germline, CDR1 is LGHNA and CDR2 is YSLEER. CDR3 coding DNA: TGCGCCAGCAGCCCCGGGTCGGGGAGAGATTCACCCCTCCACTTT. It codes for CASSPGSGRDSPLHF.

The V call is TRBV5-1, the J call TRBJ1-6; D is possibly TRBD1 (5 bases). Germline loops: CDR1 SGHRS, CDR2 YFSETQ. The V end was cut by 2 bases, the J end by 8 bases, with 14 bases between. This CDR3 spans 15 amino acids. CDR3 in amino acids: CASSFREGSDSPLHF. The CDR3 DNA reads TGCGCCAGCAGCTTCAGGGAGGGGAGTGATTCACCCCTCCACTTT.

This clone was detected a few times. V is TRBV6-2 or TRBV6-3 and J is TRBJ1-5, with a possible D match to TRBD1 (5 bases). The V end lost 0 bases, the J end lost 3 bases, and 9 bases lay between the germline ends. The CDR3 runs 15 residues. Germline CDR1 is MNHEY and CDR2 is SVGEGT. The CDR3 sequence: CASSYSRALNQPQHF. Here the CDR3 DNA reads TGTGCCAGCAGTTACTCCAGGGCCCTCAATCAGCCCCAGCATTTT.

The rearrangement links TRBV4-2 to TRBJ2-5; no firm D call. The CDR3 has 13 residues. Germline V gene sequence: CDR1 LGHNA, CDR2 YNFKEQ. Trimming shortened V by 4 bases and J by 5 bases, and 11 bases separated the two germline ends. The CDR3 loop reads CASSPSVAETQYF. The CDR3 nucleotides are TGTGCCAGCAGCCCCTCGGTGGCGGAGACCCAGTACTTC.

This clone was detected once. This chain connects TRBV10-2 to TRBJ1-4; perhaps TRBD1 as D (6 bases). With 6 bases removed from V and 7 bases from J, the gap between germline ends came to 12 bases. The CDR3 totals 13 residues. Germline loops: CDR1 WSHSY, CDR2 SAAADI. The CDR3 sequence is CASSPGTPEKLFF. In DNA, the CDR3 is TGCGCCAGCAGCCCCGGGACACCTGAAAAACTGTTTTTT.

The V and J genes are TRBV21-1 and TRBJ2-5; the DNA was not used to check the table's D call, TRBD1. TRBV21-1 constitutes a pseudogene. The length of the CDR3 is 15 residues. The CDR3 DNA reads as TGTGCCAGCAGCAATCCTAGGGGGCTAAGGAAGACCCAGTACTTC. This codes for CASSNPRGLRKTQYF.

The chain couples TRBV28 to TRBJ1-5; D not resolved. Germline CDR1 MDHEN, CDR2 SYDVKM. The CDR3 covers 12 residues. Trimming shortened V by 7 bases and J by 6 bases, and 10 bases separated the two germline ends. CDR3 coding DNA: TGTGCCAGCAAACAAGGAAGTCAGCCCCAGCATTTT. Its translation: CASKQGSQPQHF.

This rearrangement joins TRBV6-5 to TRBJ1-1; 10 nucleotides match TRBD1. Germline V gene sequence: CDR1 MNHEY, CDR2 SVGAGI. CDR3 length: 15 amino acids. Germline trimming cut 6 bases from V and 4 bases from J; bases unmatched to any gene: 8. The CDR3: CASRPAGTGVTEAFF. CDR3 sequence (DNA): TGTGCCAGCAGGCCTGCCGGGACAGGGGTCACTGAAGCTTTCTTT.

This chain uses TRBV7-2 with TRBJ2-3; D unresolved. Germline V gene sequence: CDR1 SGHTA, CDR2 FQGNSA. Trimming left V 6 bases short and J 0 bases short, with 4 bases between. This CDR3 is 12 amino acids long. CDR3 region: CASSYSTDTQYF. CDR3 coding DNA: TGTGCCAGCAGTTACAGCACAGATACGCAGTATTTT. Filled out from reference TRBV7-2 and TRBJ2-3, the complete variable domain reads GAGVSQSPSNKVTEKGKDVELRCDPISGHTALYWYRQSLGQGLEFLIYFQGNSAPDKSGLPSDRFSAERTGGSVSTLTIQRTQQEDSAVYLCASSYSTDTQYFGPGTRLTVL.